The clone carrying this TCR beta chain was counted ten times or more. These data come from a study of T-cell reconstitution after alpha-beta-depleted transplantation in children. Trimming removed 0 bases from V and 9 bases from J, with 12 bases in between. Germline lookup yields CDR1 LGHNA and CDR2 YSLEER. CDR3 length equals 14 residues. Unique molecular identifiers were built into the TCRbeta library. Each CDR3 protein gets one entry after TCRdb re-called the PCR reads with MiXCR. The table includes roughly 300,000 distinct CDR3 sequences, approximately 10% detected once. This clonotype originated in a human donor who donated a stem cell graft to a child with acute lymphoblastic leukemia. The sample in question was PBMCs from the stem cell graft donor, obtained from the stem cell graft. The chain links TRBV4-3 to TRBJ2-1; D is unclear. CDR3: CASSQDIRPPEQFF. The CDR3 coding sequence is TGCGCCAGCAGCCAAGATATTAGGCCTCCTGAGCAGTTCTTC.